The 23 T cell receptor beta chains below were found in one sample sequenced in a study of T cell clonality in common variable immunodeficiency. Profiled with immunoSEQ multiplex PCR; TCRdb holds only in-frame clones, not every one. The repertoire consists of about 52,000 clones, none detected only once. Material for sequencing was peripheral blood mononuclear cells. The receptors stem from a person aged 18 to 75 in good health.

This clone was counted ten times or more. At one end, the junction sequence differs from germline, possibly due to a read error. The same CDR3 is also encoded by other DNA sequences in this sample. This chain's CDR3 is CASRQDRGTNTIYF. Incomplete CDR3 DNA: TGTGCCAGCAGACAAGACAGGGGAACAAACACA. This chain connects TRBV5-4 to TRBJ1-3, with TRBD1 matching over 8 bases. The CDR3 extends 3 residues past the end of the read, so its final part is completed from the germline J gene. Looked up from germline, CDR1 is SGHNT and CDR2 is YYREEE (reference sequence). This CDR3 is built from 14 residues.

This clone has more than one count but fewer than ten. The read ends 3 residues early relative to the CDR3; the germline J gene fills the gap. This chain joins TRBV18 and TRBJ2-1, with TRBD2 matching over 7 bases. Looked up from germline, CDR1 is KGHSH and CDR2 is LQKENI. The CDR3 length is 16 residues. V shed 0 bases, J shed 2 bases, and the junction held 4 bases outside the gene matches. The CDR3 here is CASSPPGAGAYNEQFF. Partial CDR3 DNA: TGTGCCAGCTCACCACCGGGTGCGGGAGCCTACAATGAG.

This clone was seen repeatedly, ten times or more. Read coverage stops 3 residues before the CDR3 terminus; the germline J gene supplies the remainder. This chain uses TRBV5-1 with TRBJ2-5; 11 bases fit TRBD1. The CDR3 extends over 15 amino acids. Germline V gives CDR1 SGHRS, CDR2 YFSETQ. J lost 5 bases, V lost 4 bases, and 7 bases had no gene match. This CDR3 reads CASSGGQGVSETQYF. The part of the CDR3 DNA that was read is TGCGCCAGCAGCGGGGGACAGGGGGTATCGGAGACC.

On this clone itself: The CDR3 is cut off 3 residues early in the read; its end comes from the germline J gene. The V call is TRBV2, the J call TRBJ1-4; 7 bases agree with TRBD1. This CDR3 has 14 amino acids. Trimming took 3 bases from V and 5 from J; bases not matched to a gene: 3. Germline V lookup: CDR1 SNHLY, CDR2 FYNNEI. Partial CDR3 DNA: TGTGCCAGCAGTGATGGACAGGCCAATGAAAAA. Its protein product is CASSDGQANEK. The entire CDR3 protein reads CASSDGQANEKLFF.

In its sample, this clone was seen many times. The read terminates 3 residues ahead of where the CDR3 ends, so the germline J gene completes it. V gene TRBV2 combines with J gene TRBJ2-3; TRBD1 is a possible D gene (6 bases). CDR1 and CDR2 (germline): SNHLY, FYNNEI. V shed 2 bases and J shed 1 base, with 10 bases lying between them. This CDR3 comprises 15 residues. The CDR3 DNA, read in part, is TGTGCCAGCAGTGAACAGGGGCTACGCACAGATACG. This codes for CASSEQGLRTDT. The full CDR3 reads CASSEQGLRTDTQYF.

The sample holds many counts of this clone. The read ends 3 residues shy of where the CDR3 ends; the end is completed using the germline J gene. The gene calls are TRBV20-1 and TRBJ2-5; D is perhaps TRBD1 (5 bases). Trimming stripped 2 bases from V and 2 bases from J, with 15 bases between. Germline V gives CDR1 DFQATT, CDR2 SNEGSKA (reference sequence). This CDR3 is 15 amino acids long. CDR3 amino acids: CSARMVTGLQETQYF. CDR3 DNA, as far as it was read: TGCAGTGCTAGAATGGTTACAGGCCTACAAGAGACC.

In its sample, this clone was seen a few times. The read halts 3 residues ahead of the CDR3 end, with the missing end drawn from the germline J gene. The chain carries TRBV18 and TRBJ2-5, with D perhaps TRBD2 (6 bases). CDR3 length: 13 residues. Deletions cut 4 bases from V and 3 bases from J, with 9 bases between. CDR1 is KGHSH, CDR2 LQKENI, per germline. CDR3 sequence reads: CASSRAGKETQYF. The part of the CDR3 DNA that was read is TGTGCCAGCTCACGGGCGGGGAAAGAGACC.

This clone has at least ten counts. The missing CDR3 end, 3 residues past where the read stops, is filled in from the germline J gene. The genes are TRBV20-1 and TRBJ2-1; tentative D call: TRBD2 (7 bases). There are 15 residues in the CDR3. From germline, CDR1 is DFQATT and CDR2 SNEGSKA (reference sequence). With 6 bases removed from V and 7 bases from J, the gap between germline ends came to 22 bases. CDR3 bases read: TGCAGTGCAATTCACAGGGCTAACGGGGGGAATGAG. Its translation: CSAIHRANGGNE. The CDR3 in its entirety is CSAIHRANGGNEQFF.

Concerning this clone itself: Coverage ceases 3 residues before the CDR3 finishes, and the germline J gene fills in the end. The V gene is TRBV7-9, the J gene TRBJ1-2; D unresolved. This CDR3 is 12 amino acids long. The germline CDR1 and CDR2 sequences are SEHNR and FQNEAQ (reference sequence). The CDR3 region is CASSYRVHDYTF. The covered CDR3 bases are TGTGCCAGCAGCTACCGGGTGCACGAC.

This clone was observed a handful of times. The CDR3 is cut off 3 residues early in the read; its end comes from the germline J gene. The genes are TRBV5-1 and TRBJ2-3, with D perhaps matching TRBD1 (6 bases). The CDR3 consists of 15 residues. The germline V gene encodes CDR1 SGHRS and CDR2 YFSETQ. The CDR3 loop is CASSLMGASEETQYF. CDR3 DNA, as far as it was read: TGCGCCAGCAGCTTAATGGGGGCCTCGGAAGAGACG.

This clone was picked up many times. The read is 3 residues too short to cover the CDR3 end, so that end is filled in from the germline J gene. This chain links TRBV7-2 with TRBJ2-3; 11 bases map to TRBD2. V lost 3 bases, J lost 6 bases, and 5 bases stayed unmatched. CDR1 SGHTA and CDR2 FQGNSA come from the germline V gene. CDR3 length: 15 residues. The CDR3 loop reads CASSFELAGDDTQYF. The covered CDR3 bases are TGTGCCAGCAGCTTTGAACTAGCGGGGGATGATACG.

Many counts were recorded for this clone. The read finishes 3 residues shy of the CDR3 end, and the germline J gene is used to complete it. The chain combines TRBV4-1 with TRBJ1-1, with a tentative D call TRBD1 (5 bases). The CDR3 contains 16 residues. The germline V gene has CDR1 MGHRA and CDR2 YSYEKL. V lost 0 bases to trimming and J lost 2 bases, with 13 bases between them. The CDR3 protein is CASSQDLLTVNTEAFF. The CDR3 bases that were read are TGCGCCAGCAGCCAAGACTTACTGACAGTTAACACTGAA.

The table lists this clone with a few counts. The CDR3 bases that were read are TGTGCCAGCTCCCCGGAGGTCACAGATACC. It translates to CASSPEVTDT. From start to end, the CDR3 is CASSPEVTDTYTF. The V and J genes are TRBV18 and TRBJ1-2; D unresolved. The sequenced fragment ends 3 residues before the CDR3 boundary, so the rest is inferred from the germline J gene. CDR1 is KGHSH, CDR2 LQKENI, per germline. The CDR3 is 13 amino acids. The full variable domain, in which reference TRBV18 and TRBJ1-2 provide the parts outside the CDR3, is NAGVMQNPRHLVRRRGQEARLRCSPMKGHSHVYWYRQLPEEGLKFMVYLQKENIIDESGMPKERFSAEFPKEGPSILRIQQVVRGDSAAYFCASSPEVTDTYTFGSGTRLTVV.

This clone was counted a few times. Coverage ceases 3 residues before the CDR3 finishes, and the germline J gene fills in the end. V and J are TRBV5-1 and TRBJ2-3; 8 nucleotides line up with TRBD2. The CDR3 sequence is 14 residues long. Germline V gene lookup returns CDR1 SGHRS and CDR2 YFSETQ. CDR3 loop: CASSFGLAGETQYF. The sequenced CDR3 bases are TGCGCCAGCAGCTTCGGACTAGCCGGAGAGACG.

Points on this clone: A junction boundary mismatches the germline segment, possibly from a read error. The read ends 3 residues shy of where the CDR3 ends; the end is completed using the germline J gene. This chain uses TRBV19 with TRBJ2-1; 12 positions agree with TRBD1. The CDR3 contains 14 residues. Germline V lookup: CDR1 LNHDA, CDR2 SQIVND (reference sequence). The CDR3 region is CAGRRDRGPNEQFF. CDR3 bases read: TGTGCCGGTAGGAGGGACAGGGGGCCCAATGAG.

This clone was picked up many times. The sequenced fragment ends 3 residues before the CDR3 boundary, so the rest is inferred from the germline J gene. This chain connects TRBV30 to TRBJ2-1, with D perhaps matching TRBD1 (6 bases). Germline V gene sequence: CDR1 GTSNPN, CDR2 SVGIG (reference sequence). V lost 7 bases and J lost 7, with 14 bases in between. This CDR3 is built from 12 residues. CDR3 region: CALGGGGNEQFF. Partial CDR3 DNA: TGTGCCTTAGGGGGTGGTGGGAATGAG.

This clone appeared a few times. The read is 3 residues too short to cover the CDR3 end, so that end is filled in from the germline J gene. The chain carries TRBV7-3 and TRBJ1-1, with D maybe TRBD1 (5 bases). The germline V gene encodes CDR1 SGHTA and CDR2 FQGTGA. CDR3 length: 16 residues. The CDR3 bases that were read are TGTGCCAGCAGCGACGCCGGGACTAGCGGGAGCGACGAG. Its protein is CASSDAGTSGSDE. From start to end, the CDR3 is CASSDAGTSGSDEAFF.

The sample holds a few counts of this clone. The sequenced fragment ends 3 residues before the CDR3 boundary, so the rest is inferred from the germline J gene. J is TRBJ2-3 and V is TRBV6-2 or TRBV6-3; D unresolved. This CDR3 has 13 amino acids. Germline loops: CDR1 MNHEY, CDR2 SVGEGT. The sequenced CDR3 bases are TGTGCCAGCAGTTACGGGCAGAACCAGCCG. The encoded protein is CASSYGQNQP. The entire CDR3 protein reads CASSYGQNQPQYF.

This clone was detected ten times or more. Sequencing ends 3 residues short of the CDR3 end; the germline J gene provides the rest. This chain uses TRBV5-5 with TRBJ1-4; no clear D. Germline CDR1 and CDR2: SGHKS and YYEKEE (reference sequence). There are 13 residues in the CDR3. The CDR3 sequence is CASSLVDSSPLFF. The covered CDR3 bases are TGTGCCAGCAGCTTGGTAGACTCTTCACCA.

Of note for this clone: The sequence runs out 3 residues before the end of the CDR3; the remainder is reconstructed from the germline J gene. This chain connects TRBV2 to TRBJ2-3; a weak D match, TRBD1 (6 bases). This CDR3 is built from 14 residues. The germline gives CDR1 SNHLY, CDR2 FYNNEI. The part of the CDR3 DNA that was read is TGTGCCAGTCGACAGGTTTATAGCAATCAGCCG. It translates to CASRQVYSNQP. The whole CDR3 region reads CASRQVYSNQPQYF.

There are many counts of this clone. The missing CDR3 end, 3 residues past where the read stops, is filled in from the germline J gene. The rearrangement uses TRBV7-8 and TRBJ2-5; tentative D call: TRBD1 (7 bases). Germline CDR1 reads SGHVS; CDR2 reads FQNEAQ. The CDR3 sequence is 14 residues long. V was trimmed by 1 base and J by 3 bases, leaving 9 bases between them. CDR3 residues: CASSLGRGEETQYF. Incomplete CDR3 DNA: TGTGCCAGCAGCTTAGGCAGGGGGGAAGAGACC.

This clone has ten or more counts. The observed sequence ends 3 residues before the CDR3 terminus, with the missing tail filled in from the germline J gene. The rearrangement uses TRBV20-1 and TRBJ1-1; D gene ambiguous. Germline assignment: CDR1 DFQATT and CDR2 SNEGSKA (reference sequence). V gave up 3 bases and J gave up 0 bases, with 5 bases separating them. The CDR3 has 12 amino acids. Here the CDR3 reads CSASNVNTEAFF. The covered CDR3 bases are TGCAGTGCTAGTAATGTGAACACTGAA.

This clone was counted many times. The read halts 3 residues ahead of the CDR3 end, with the missing end drawn from the germline J gene. V usage is TRBV7-9 and J usage is TRBJ1-2; the match to TRBD1 covers 8 bases. CDR3 size: 11 residues. Germline V gives CDR1 SEHNR, CDR2 FQNEAQ (reference sequence). The CDR3 bases that were read are TGTGCCAGCGGAGGGACAGGTTTA. This gives the protein CASGGTGL. The complete CDR3 reads CASGGTGLYTF.